This paragraph covers one T cell receptor (beta chain) sequence. TCRdb re-derived calls from the 5' RACE reads in MiXCR, one entry per CDR3 protein. The sample lists approximately 260,000 distinct CDR3 sequences, about 5.2% occurring once. This entry belongs to a study of T cells after yellow fever vaccination. There are 13 residues in the CDR3. Unmatched junction bases numbered 3, after V lost 4 bases and J lost 3 bases. Germline assignment: CDR1 SNHLY and CDR2 FYNNEI. This TCR was recovered from a man younger than 30 who received the YFV17D yellow fever vaccine. The chain carries TRBV2 and TRBJ2-7, with TRBD1 matching over 7 bases. The source was CD4+ T cells sorted from PBMCs, collected on the day of the yellow fever booster vaccination. The CDR3 is CASSVRTGYEQYF. In DNA, the CDR3 is TGTGCCAGCAGTGTTCGGACAGGCTACGAGCAGTACTTC.